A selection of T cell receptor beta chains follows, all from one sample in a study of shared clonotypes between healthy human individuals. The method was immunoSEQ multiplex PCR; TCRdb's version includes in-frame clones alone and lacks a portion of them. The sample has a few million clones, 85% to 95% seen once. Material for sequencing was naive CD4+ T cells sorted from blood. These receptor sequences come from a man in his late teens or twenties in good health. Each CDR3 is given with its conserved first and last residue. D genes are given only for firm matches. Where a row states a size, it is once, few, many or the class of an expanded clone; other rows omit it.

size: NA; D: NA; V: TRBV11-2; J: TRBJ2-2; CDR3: CASSQRGASGELFF; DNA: TGTGCCAGCAGCCAGAGAGGGGCCTCCGGGGAGCTGTTTTTT
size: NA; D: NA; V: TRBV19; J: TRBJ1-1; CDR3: CASSIGQVHRDTEAFF; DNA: TGTGCCAGTAGTATAGGACAGGTGCATAGGGACACTGAAGCTTTCTTT
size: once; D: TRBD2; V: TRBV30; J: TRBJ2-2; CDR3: CAWSVSGSGTGELFF; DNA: TGTGCCTGGAGTGTAAGCGGGAGCGGGACCGGGGAGCTGTTTTTT
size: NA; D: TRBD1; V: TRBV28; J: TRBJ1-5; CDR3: CASRGTGTAIGQPQHF; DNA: TGTGCCAGCAGAGGTACCGGGACAGCGATTGGGCAGCCCCAGCATTTT
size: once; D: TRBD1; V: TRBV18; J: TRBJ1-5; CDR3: CASSPSDRVTSQPQHF; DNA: TGTGCCAGCTCACCCTCGGACAGGGTCACGAGTCAGCCCCAGCATTTT
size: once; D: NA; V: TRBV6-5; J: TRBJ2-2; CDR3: CASTSPDTGELFF; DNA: TGTGCCAGCACCTCCCCCGACACCGGGGAGCTGTTTTTT
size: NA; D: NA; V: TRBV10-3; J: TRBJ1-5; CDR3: CAISESYAGGQPQHF; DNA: TGTGCCATCAGTGAGTCTTATGCGGGGGGTCAGCCCCAGCATTTT
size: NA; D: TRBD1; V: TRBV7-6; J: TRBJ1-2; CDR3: CASSLVPGGAFNYGYTF; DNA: TGTGCCAGCAGCTTAGTCCCAGGGGGCGCGTTTAACTATGGCTACACCTTC
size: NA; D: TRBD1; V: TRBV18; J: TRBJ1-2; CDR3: CASSPGTGIGGYTF; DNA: TGTGCCAGCTCACCAGGGACAGGCATAGGGGGCTACACCTTC
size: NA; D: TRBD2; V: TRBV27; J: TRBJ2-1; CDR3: CASSFRGTERGVGNEQFF; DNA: TGTGCCAGCAGTTTTAGGGGGACTGAGCGGGGGGTGGGCAATGAGCAGTTCTTC
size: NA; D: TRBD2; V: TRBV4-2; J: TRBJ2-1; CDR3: CASSQDTTGGNNEQFF; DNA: TGTGCCAGCAGCCAAGATACTACCGGGGGGAACAATGAGCAGTTCTTC
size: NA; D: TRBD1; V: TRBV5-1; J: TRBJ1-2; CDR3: CASSLGDSGYTF; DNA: TGCGCCAGCAGCTTGGGGGACAGTGGCTACACCTTC
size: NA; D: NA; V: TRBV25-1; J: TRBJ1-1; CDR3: CASSEYSQNTEAFF; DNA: TGTGCCAGCAGTGAATATTCGCAGAACACTGAAGCTTTCTTT
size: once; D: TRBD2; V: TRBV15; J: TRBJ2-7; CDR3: CATSRTSGGPYEQYF; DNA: TGTGCCACCAGCAGAACTAGCGGGGGGCCCTACGAGCAGTACTTC
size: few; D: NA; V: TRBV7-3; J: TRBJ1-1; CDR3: CASSLIWSGDTEAFF; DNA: TGTGCCAGCAGCTTAATCTGGAGTGGGGACACTGAAGCTTTCTTT
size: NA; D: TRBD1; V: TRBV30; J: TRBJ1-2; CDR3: CAWSVTGQGGGYTF; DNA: TGTGCCTGGAGTGTTACGGGCCAGGGGGGAGGCTACACCTTC
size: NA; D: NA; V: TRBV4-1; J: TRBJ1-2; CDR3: CASSQAAGVGYGYTF; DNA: TGCGCCAGCAGCCAAGCGGCAGGGGTTGGCTATGGCTACACCTTC
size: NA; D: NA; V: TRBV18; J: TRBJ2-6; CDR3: CASSPGPAGANVLTF; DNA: TGTGCCAGCTCACCGGGGCCAGCTGGGGCCAACGTCCTGACTTTC
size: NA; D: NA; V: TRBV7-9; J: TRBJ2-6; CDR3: CASSLGRSSGANVLTF; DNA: TGTGCCAGCAGCTTAGGACGGAGCTCTGGGGCCAACGTCCTGACTTTC
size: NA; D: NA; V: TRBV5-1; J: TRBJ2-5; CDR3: CASSNRVEETQYF; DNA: TGCGCCAGCAGCAACAGGGTGGAAGAGACCCAGTACTTC
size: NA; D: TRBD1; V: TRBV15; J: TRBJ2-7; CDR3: CATSGSRPGGNYEQYF; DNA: TGTGCCACCAGCGGGTCTCGGCCAGGGGGTAACTACGAGCAGTACTTC
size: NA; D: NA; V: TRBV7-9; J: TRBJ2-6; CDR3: CASSSLTDSGANVLTF; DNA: TGTGCCAGCAGCTCCCTGACTGACTCTGGGGCCAACGTCCTGACTTTC
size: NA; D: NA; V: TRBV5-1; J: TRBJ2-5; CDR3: CASSPSLETQYF; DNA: TGCGCCAGCAGCCCTTCCTTAGAGACCCAGTACTTC
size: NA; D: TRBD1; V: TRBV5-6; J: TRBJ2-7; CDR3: CASSARDRSEQYF; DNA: TGTGCCAGCAGCGCCCGGGACAGGAGCGAGCAGTACTTC
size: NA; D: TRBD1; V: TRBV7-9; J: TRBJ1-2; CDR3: CASSQTDRGPGYTF; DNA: TGTGCCAGCAGCCAAACCGACAGGGGGCCTGGCTACACCTTC
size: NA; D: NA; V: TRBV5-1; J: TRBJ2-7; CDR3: CASRGLEKEQYF; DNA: TGCGCCAGCAGGGGTTTGGAGAAAGAGCAGTACTTC
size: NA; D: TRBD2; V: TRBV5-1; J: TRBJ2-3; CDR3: CASSTGTSGGTDTQYF; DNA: TGCGCCAGCAGCACTGGGACTAGCGGAGGCACAGATACGCAGTATTTT
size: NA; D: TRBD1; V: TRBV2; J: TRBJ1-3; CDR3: CASSGQAGNTIYF; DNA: TGTGCCAGCAGCGGACAGGCCGGAAACACCATATATTTT
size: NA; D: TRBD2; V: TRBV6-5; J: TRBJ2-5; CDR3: CASSLGLATQETQYF; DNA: TGTGCCAGCAGTTTAGGACTAGCGACCCAAGAGACCCAGTACTTC
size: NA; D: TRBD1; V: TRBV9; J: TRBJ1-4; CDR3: CASRSTGGWGEKLFF; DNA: TGTGCCAGCAGATCCACAGGGGGCTGGGGTGAAAAACTGTTTTTT
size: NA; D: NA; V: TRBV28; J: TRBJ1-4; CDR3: CASRPGTLTNEKLFF; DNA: TGTGCCAGCAGACCTGGGACATTGACTAATGAAAAACTGTTTTTT
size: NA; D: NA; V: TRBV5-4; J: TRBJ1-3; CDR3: CASSLDGNTIYF; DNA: TGTGCCAGCAGCCTTGATGGAAACACCATATATTTT
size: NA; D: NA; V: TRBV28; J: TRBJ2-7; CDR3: CASSPGFYEQYF; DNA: TGTGCCAGCAGTCCGGGTTTCTACGAGCAGTACTTC
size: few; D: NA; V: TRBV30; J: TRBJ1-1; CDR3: CAWSVKMNTEAFF; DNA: TGTGCCTGGAGTGTTAAGATGAACACTGAAGCTTTCTTT
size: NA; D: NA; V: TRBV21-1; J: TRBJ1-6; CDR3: CASSKERCRGFRSPLHF; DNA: TGTGCCAGCAGCAAAGAAAGATGTAGGGGGTTTCGGTCACCCCTCCACTTT
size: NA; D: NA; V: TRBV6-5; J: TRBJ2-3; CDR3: CASSPGRSTDTQYF; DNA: TGTGCCAGCAGCCCAGGGAGGAGCACAGATACGCAGTATTTT
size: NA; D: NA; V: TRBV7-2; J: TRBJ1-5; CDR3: CASSLEGANSNQPQHF; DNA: TGTGCCAGCAGCTTAGAGGGAGCGAATAGCAATCAGCCCCAGCATTTT
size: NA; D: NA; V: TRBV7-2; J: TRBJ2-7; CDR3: CASSRGGVVLSEQYF; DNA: TGTGCCAGCAGCCGGGGTGGGGTCGTCTTAAGCGAGCAGTACTTC
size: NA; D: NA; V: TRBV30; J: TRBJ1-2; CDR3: CAWSLFAKYGYTF; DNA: TGTGCCTGGAGTCTTTTTGCGAAGTATGGCTACACCTTC
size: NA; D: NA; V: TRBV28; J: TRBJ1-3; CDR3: CASSPPTQGSGNTIYF; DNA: TGTGCCAGCAGCCCCCCGACACAGGGCTCTGGAAACACCATATATTTT
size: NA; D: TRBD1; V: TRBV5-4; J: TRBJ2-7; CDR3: CASSSGTGPREQYF; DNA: TGTGCCAGCAGCTCAGGGACAGGTCCGAGAGAGCAGTACTTC
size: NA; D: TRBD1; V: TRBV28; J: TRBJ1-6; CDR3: CASSSWTGGTYNSPLHF; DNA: TGTGCCAGCAGTTCTTGGACAGGGGGCACCTATAATTCACCCCTCCACTTT
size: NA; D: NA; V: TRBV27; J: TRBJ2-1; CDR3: CASSGYNEQFF; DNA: TGTGCCAGCAGCGGTTACAATGAGCAGTTCTTC
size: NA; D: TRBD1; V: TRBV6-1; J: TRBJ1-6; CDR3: CASSRGDSLSPLHF; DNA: TGTGCCAGCAGCAGGGGGGACAGTCTATCACCCCTCCACTTT
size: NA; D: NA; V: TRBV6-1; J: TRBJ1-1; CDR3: CATGGVQGRTAFF; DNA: TGTGCCACTGGGGGTGTGCAGGGGAGGACAGCTTTCTTT
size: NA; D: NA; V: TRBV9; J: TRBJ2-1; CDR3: CASSVAPSEGEQFF; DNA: TGTGCCAGCAGCGTAGCTCCTAGCGAAGGTGAGCAGTTCTTC
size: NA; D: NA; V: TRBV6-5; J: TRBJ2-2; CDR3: CASSYSTQGNTGELFF; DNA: TGTGCCAGCAGTTACTCGACGCAGGGGAACACCGGGGAGCTGTTTTTT
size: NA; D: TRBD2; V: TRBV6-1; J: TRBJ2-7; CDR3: CASTLAGGPTYEQYF; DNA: TGTGCCAGCACCCTAGCGGGAGGGCCTACGTACGAGCAGTACTTC
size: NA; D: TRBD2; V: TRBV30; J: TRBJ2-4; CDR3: CAWSAGTSGRATANIQYF; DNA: TGTGCCTGGAGTGCAGGGACTAGCGGGAGGGCCACAGCCAACATTCAGTACTTC
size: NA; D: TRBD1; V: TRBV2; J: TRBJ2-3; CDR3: CASRYLWTGLSTDTQYF; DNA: TGTGCCAGCAGATATCTTTGGACAGGGCTAAGCACAGATACGCAGTATTTT
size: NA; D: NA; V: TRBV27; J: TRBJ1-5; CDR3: CASSLGVYSNQPQHF; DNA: TGTGCCAGCAGTTTGGGGGTCTATAGCAATCAGCCCCAGCATTTT
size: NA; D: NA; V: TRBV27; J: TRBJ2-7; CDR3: CASSPNRRLAFYEQYF; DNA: TGTGCCAGCAGTCCAAATAGGAGGCTAGCGTTTTACGAGCAGTACTTC
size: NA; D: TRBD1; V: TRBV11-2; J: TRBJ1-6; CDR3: CASNLAGTVNSPLHF; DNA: TGTGCCAGCAACCTTGCCGGGACAGTAAATTCACCCCTCCACTTT
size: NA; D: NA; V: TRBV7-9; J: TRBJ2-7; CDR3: CASSPPSYEQYF; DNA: TGTGCCAGCAGCCCCCCCTCCTACGAGCAGTACTTC